This T cell receptor (beta chain) was identified in a study of T cells in Graves' hyperthyroidism and ophthalmopathy. Study-wide results and caveats: Blood also carried most thyroid clonotypes expanded above 0.001.

TCR beta CDR3 regions were amplified from RNA transcripts. First-round RT-PCR with HTBI primers amplified the TCR CDR3 region. TCRdb redid the calling of the multiplex PCR reads with MiXCR, one entry per CDR3 protein. The sample lists under 400,000 distinct CDR3 sequences; approximately 15% were seen once. There are many counts of this clonotype. What it recognizes is unknown. Trimming left V 0 bases short and J 1 base short, with 7 bases between. This CDR3 is 14 amino acids long. CDR1 and CDR2 from the germline V gene are DFQATT and SNEGSKA (reference sequence). This TCR was sampled from a woman aged 60-75 years with Graves' hyperthyroidism. The sample comprised blood. This chain joins TRBV20-1 and TRBJ1-5, with a tentative D call TRBD1 (5 bases). DNA of the CDR3: TGCAGTGCTAGAGATAGGGGCAGCAATCAGCCCCAGCATTTT. It is translated as CSARDRGSNQPQHF.